This is a list of T cell receptor beta chains from one sample in a study of blood T cell repertoires in COVID-19. The repertoire was sequenced with immunoSEQ multiplex PCR; TCRdb's copy has only in-frame clones and lacks some. The sample has about 120,000 clones, roughly 89% seen once. Sequencing was carried out using peripheral blood. The receptors derive from a human donor with acute or convalescent COVID-19. The donor label of this sample is uncertain. CDR3s leave out the opening cysteine and the closing phenylalanine or tryptophan. Each record gives: D gene, V gene, CDR3 protein. D genes are given only for firm matches.

>NA|TRBV30
AWRATGHGQPQH
>NA|TRBV7-9
ASSYPAEVKAF
>TRBD2|TRBV5-8
ASSLRLAGSYEQY
>TRBD2|TRBV2
ASKAGTSSDTQY
>TRBD1|TRBV19
ASSSTGTLGSYEQY
>NA|TRBV4-2
ASSQENMYPRGESYEQY
>NA|TRBV7-2
ASSLEAGGWDTQY
>TRBD2|TRBV5-1
ASSLGAGLTSVNEQF
>TRBD1|TRBV6-5
ASSYSYGGQTLQY
>TRBD2|TRBV6-6
AVGVAGYYEQY
>NA|TRBV25-1
ASSEGAGGYT
>NA|TRBV7-2
ASSLARVNEQF
>TRBD1|TRBV13
ASSPGQDNIQY
>TRBD1|TRBV7-9
ASSFPGQWSEANYGYT
>TRBD1|TRBV10-3
AISGVPTRNEGQGINEQF
>TRBD1|TRBV3-1/TRBV3-2
ASSQNGQGIGYT
>TRBD2|TRBV5-6
ASSFFGLAGGETGELF
>TRBD1|TRBV7-9
ASSSWDRGPANEKLF
>NA|TRBV3-1/TRBV3-2
ASSAGTPPYNEQF
>NA|TRBV4-2
ASSQPGQLRYEQY
>TRBD2|TRBV12-3/TRBV12-4
ASSLSGGSFQF
>TRBD1|TRBV9
ASSFGQAYNSPLH
>NA|TRBV5-1
ASSLGFSSSGQGKPQGEDEQY
>NA|TRBV5-4
ASSFGSFGELF
>TRBD1|TRBV5-1
ASSLATGDTYEQY
>TRBD2|TRBV6-6
ASSYGASGGAYEQY
>NA|TRBV6-1
ASSDAKWGQTF
>NA|TRBV4-1
ASSQDWPGSDTQY
>NA|TRBV27
ASSSGGYFFSGYT
>TRBD2|TRBV29-1
SVDGGRADEQF
>NA|TRBV5-5
ASKHIGAFQETQY
>NA|TRBV7-9
ASSLIAMAGELF
>TRBD1|TRBV28
ASSLSAGGLAEAF
>TRBD1|TRBV6-5
ASINSGGTEAF
>NA|TRBV5-8
ASSPSLYEQY
>TRBD2|TRBV7-9
ASSLARVAGREQF
>TRBD1|TRBV7-9
ASSFRTGGAAYEQY
>TRBD1|TRBV4-3
ASSPLGQGGLDTEAF
>NA|TRBV7-2
ASSLFGAGQETQY
>NA|TRBV12-3/TRBV12-4
ASSLQGGSPLH
>NA|TRBV6-5
ASSYQAREGSPLH
>NA|TRBV19
ASRMDRMNTEAF
>NA|TRBV14
ASSQVIGSSYEQY
>NA|TRBV29-1
SVLGNEQF
>TRBD1|TRBV28
ASSSPGQLNEKLF
>TRBD1|TRBV27
ASRPLAGQGSGNQPQH
>TRBD2|TRBV6-5
ASRRTSGIINEQF
>TRBD1|TRBV6-5
ASSQDRIALGTQY
>TRBD1|TRBV19
ASSRDRGTEQY
>NA|TRBV7-8
ASSLDGQNTEAF
>NA|TRBV6-1
ASSEVGHSWNWAYEQY
>NA|TRBV11-2
ASSLIEYTEAF
>NA|TRBV7-2
ASSLAGPSGYT
>TRBD1|TRBV24-1
ATSDPDRGDTDTQY
>NA|TRBV6-5
ASRTGWTQETQY
>NA|TRBV7-2
ASSSRVFGTEAF
>NA|TRBV10-3
AISVPSGGGSYGYT